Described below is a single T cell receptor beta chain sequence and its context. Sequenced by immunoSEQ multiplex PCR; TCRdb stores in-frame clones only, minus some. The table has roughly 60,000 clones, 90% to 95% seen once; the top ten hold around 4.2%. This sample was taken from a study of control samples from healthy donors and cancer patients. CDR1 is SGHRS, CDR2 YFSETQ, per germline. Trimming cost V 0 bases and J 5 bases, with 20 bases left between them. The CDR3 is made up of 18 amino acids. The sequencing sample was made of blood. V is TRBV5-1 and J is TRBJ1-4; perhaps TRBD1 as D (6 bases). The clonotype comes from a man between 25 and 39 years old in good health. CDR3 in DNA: TGCGCCAGCAGCTTGGTAAAAGTAGGAGGGGGTGAAAATGAAAAACTGTTTTTT. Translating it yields CASSLVKVGGGENEKLFF.